This T cell receptor (beta chain) was documented in a study of T cells in Graves' hyperthyroidism and ophthalmopathy. Study overall: At initial diagnosis, before any treatment had begun, peripheral blood was obtained.

Overall study findings and caveats: Patients with ophthalmopathy were separated from those with stable hyperthyroidism by a 13 V-J model.

Diagnosis rested on symptoms, serum thyroxine and TRAb, thyroid ultrasound, and orbital computed tomography. Out of over 7.5 ml of fresh peripheral blood came the PBMCs. RNA transcripts yielded amplified TCR beta CDR3 regions. The TCR CDR3 was amplified in a first-round RT-PCR using the HTBI primer set. TCRdb processed the multiplex PCR reads anew with MiXCR; each CDR3 protein has one entry. Of 660,000 or so distinct CDR3 sequences listed, around 20% were seen once; the top ten hold under 35%. Trimming left V 5 bases short and J 4 bases short, with 14 bases between. This CDR3 has 15 amino acids. On this clonotype: Its antigen is as yet unknown.

This sequence originates from a man younger than 40 with Graves' ophthalmopathy. The V call is TRBV12-3 or TRBV12-4, the J call TRBJ2-2; D remains unclear. The material sequenced was blood. The CDR3 reads CASSITLLATGELFF. DNA for the CDR3: TGTGCCAGCAGTATTACACTCTTGGCCACCGGGGAGCTGTTTTTT.